This entry is about one T cell receptor beta chain. What it binds is unknown. These data originate in a study of post-analysis software for immune sequencing data. Study-wide background: Both relapsing-remitting and secondary progressive multiple sclerosis featured among the disease courses, as did progressive-relapsing multiple sclerosis. Broader study findings: Four or five TRBV segments were more frequent in patients than controls; TRBV5-6, TRBV5-1 and TRBV20-1 belonged to this group. Controls' normalized Chao1 diversity significantly exceeded that of multiple sclerosis patients. Under the F measure, samples that were prepared in one batch clustered strongly together.

TCR beta libraries were prepared from cDNA with unique molecular identifiers. Starting from approximately 0.95 to 9.8 million T cells, the study yielded 500,000 or so cDNA molecules. TCRdb re-called the PCR reads with MiXCR, one entry per CDR3 protein. The data hold approximately 660,000 distinct CDR3 sequences, with approximately 60% observed a single time. Trimming took 2 bases from V and 1 from J, leaving 14 bases between them. The CDR3 length is 15 residues. The germline V gene encodes CDR1 DFQATT and CDR2 SNEGSKA (reference sequence). The chain recombines TRBV20-1 with TRBJ2-5, with D perhaps matching TRBD1 or TRBD2 (5 bases each). The TCR was taken from a girl aged 2-10 years with multiple sclerosis. The specimen was blood. The CDR3 coding sequence is TGCAGTGCTAGAAGGGACCGTCCGCCCCAAGAGACCCAGTACTTC. This translates into CSARRDRPPQETQYF.